The rows below give T cell receptor beta chains drawn from one sample of a study of OX40 agonist ivuxolimab in advanced cancers. Clones were sequenced by immunoSEQ multiplex PCR, and TCRdb holds only the in-frame ones, with some missing. The sample lists roughly 15,000 clones; 85% to 90% were seen once. The specimen comprised CD4+ or CD8+ T cells sorted from blood, sampled in a trial of the OX40 agonist ivuxolimab. These receptors were collected from an adult with an advanced solid tumor such as melanoma, head and neck, liver or kidney cancer. Each CDR3 is given with its conserved first and last residue. Fields, in order: J gene, V gene, clone size, D gene, CDR3 DNA, CDR3 protein. D genes are given only for firm matches. Not all rows give a size; the values are once, few, many and, for expanded clones, a class.

TRBJ2-5	TRBV30	.	.	TGTGCCTGGAGTGTAATATTAGGCAGGGGCGGAGAGACCCAGTACTTC	CAWSVILGRGGETQYF
TRBJ2-7	TRBV4-1	.	.	TGCGCCAGCAGCCAACTTATCTTTCACTACGAGCAGTACTTC	CASSQLIFHYEQYF
TRBJ1-1	TRBV30	.	.	TGTGCCTGGCAGGAGAGAACTGAAGCTTTCTTT	CAWQERTEAFF
TRBJ2-5	TRBV10-2	.	TRBD2	TGCGCCAGCGGGTTTAGCGGGGAAGAGACCCAGTACTTC	CASGFSGEETQYF
TRBJ2-7	TRBV19	.	TRBD1	TGTGCCAGTAGCTCAACAGGGGGCTCCTACGAGCAGTACTTC	CASSSTGGSYEQYF
TRBJ2-7	TRBV6-5	.	.	TGTGCCAGCAGTTACGGGGGAGCCACCTACGAGCAGTACTTC	CASSYGGATYEQYF
TRBJ1-2	TRBV4-1	.	.	TGCGCCAGCAGCCAGGACCCTAACTATGGCTACACCTTC	CASSQDPNYGYTF
TRBJ2-2	TRBV29-1	.	TRBD1	TGCAGCGCCGCAATCAGGGGGCTTAGCGGGGAGCTGTTTTTT	CSAAIRGLSGELFF
TRBJ1-3	TRBV11-2	.	TRBD1	TGTGCCAGCAGTTCTCCGGGACAGGGTCCTAGCACCATATATTTT	CASSSPGQGPSTIYF
TRBJ1-2	TRBV30	medium-sized	.	TGTGCCTGGAGTAACCCGGGGGAGAATCCAATGTATGGCTACACCTTC	CAWSNPGENPMYGYTF
TRBJ1-2	TRBV19	.	TRBD1	TGTGCCAGTACACCCTCCGGGACAGGGAGAGTTGGCTACACCTTC	CASTPSGTGRVGYTF
TRBJ2-1	TRBV7-9	.	TRBD1	TGTGCCAGCAGCCCGACAGGGGTTGAGCAGTTCTTC	CASSPTGVEQFF
TRBJ1-1	TRBV7-9	.	TRBD1	TGTGCCAGCAGCCACGGACAGGGGGCGAACACTGAAGCTTTCTTT	CASSHGQGANTEAFF
TRBJ2-7	TRBV7-9	.	TRBD2	TGTGCCAGCAGCCCAACGGGGGGTTACTACGAGCAGTACTTC	CASSPTGGYYEQYF
TRBJ2-2	TRBV7-8	.	TRBD1	TGTGCCAGCAGCAAGGGACAGACGAACACCGGGGAGCTGTTTTTT	CASSKGQTNTGELFF
TRBJ2-1	TRBV9	.	TRBD2	TGTGCCAGCAGCGTGGGGGCAGAACCGGGACTAGCACACTACAATGAGCAGTTCTTC	CASSVGAEPGLAHYNEQFF
TRBJ2-5	TRBV2	.	.	TGTGCCAGCTTTGGACTTTCCCGCGAGACCCAGTACTTC	CASFGLSRETQYF
TRBJ2-1	TRBV7-9	once	.	TGTGCCAGCACCTCGCCGAGAGGGACTGAGCAGTTCTTC	CASTSPRGTEQFF
TRBJ2-7	TRBV25-1	.	TRBD2	TGTGCCAGCAGTCCGTGGACTAGCGGGGGAAACGAGCAGTACTTC	CASSPWTSGGNEQYF
TRBJ1-2	TRBV5-6	.	TRBD1	TGTGCCAGCAGCTTGGCCGCAACAGGGGTAGGGTATGGCTACACCTTC	CASSLAATGVGYGYTF
TRBJ1-1	TRBV2	once	.	TGTGCCAGCAGCGACCCGGGACATGTCATGAACACTGAAGCTTTCTTT	CASSDPGHVMNTEAFF
TRBJ2-2	TRBV5-4	.	TRBD2	TGTGCCAGCAGCTTGCTAGCGGGAGTCACCGGGGAGCTGTTTTTT	CASSLLAGVTGELFF
TRBJ1-6	TRBV6-6	few	.	TGTGCCAGCAGTACACAGCAGCAGAATTCACCCCTCCACTTT	CASSTQQQNSPLHF
TRBJ1-2	TRBV6-5	.	.	TGTGCCAGCAGTTACGGCAGGGGCTATGGCTACACCTTC	CASSYGRGYGYTF
TRBJ2-7	TRBV7-2	.	TRBD1	TGTGCCAGCAGCTTGACAGGGGCCCTATCCTACGAGCAGTACTTC	CASSLTGALSYEQYF
TRBJ2-7	TRBV7-2	.	TRBD1	TGTGCCAGCAGCCCGGACAGGGTCTACGAGCAGTACTTC	CASSPDRVYEQYF
TRBJ2-3	TRBV30	.	.	TGTGCCTGGAGTACTACTAGTATACTTAGCACAGATACGCAGTATTTT	CAWSTTSILSTDTQYF
TRBJ2-1	TRBV5-1	.	TRBD2	TGCGCCAGCAGCGTGTCTAGCGGGAGGGCCGACGATGAGCAGTTCTTC	CASSVSSGRADDEQFF
TRBJ2-7	TRBV4-3	.	.	TGCGCCAGCAGCCAAGGGGTAACCTACGAGCAGTACTTC	CASSQGVTYEQYF
TRBJ1-4	TRBV25-1	.	.	TGTGCAAGCGGCTCTGAATCTCTGTTTTTT	CASGSESLFF
TRBJ2-7	TRBV30	.	TRBD1	TGTGCCTGGAGTGCCGGGACAGGTGCCTACGAGCAGTACTTC	CAWSAGTGAYEQYF
TRBJ2-3	TRBV5-6	.	.	TGTGCCAGCAGCCCCGGACAGCCCACAGATACGCAGTATTTT	CASSPGQPTDTQYF
TRBJ1-6	TRBV2	.	.	TGTGCCAGCAGTGAATGGGAGGGCGAGAATTCACCCCTCCACTTT	CASSEWEGENSPLHF
TRBJ1-1	TRBV6-5	.	TRBD1	TGTGCCAGCAGTCCTCTTGACAGGGCGACCACTGAAGCTTTCTTT	CASSPLDRATTEAFF
TRBJ2-1	TRBV6-5	.	TRBD2	TGTGCCAGCAGTACAGGACTAGTGAATGAGCAGTTCTTC	CASSTGLVNEQFF
TRBJ1-2	TRBV4-1	.	TRBD1	TGCGCCAGCAGCCAAACCACAGGGGAGGGCTATGGCTACACCTTC	CASSQTTGEGYGYTF
TRBJ2-7	TRBV11-3	.	.	TGTGCCAGCAGCTTGGACCTAGCCGAGCAGTACTTC	CASSLDLAEQYF
TRBJ2-7	TRBV2	.	.	TGTGCCAGCAGTACCCTCCTTGAGCCTCAGAGCTCCTACGAGCAGTACTTC	CASSTLLEPQSSYEQYF
TRBJ2-1	TRBV6-4	.	TRBD2	TGTGCCAGCAGTGGGGGGACTAGCGGCCTTCTCAATGAGCAGTTCTTC	CASSGGTSGLLNEQFF
TRBJ1-2	TRBV28	.	.	TGTGCCAGCAGCTCAAACAGGGATGGCTACACCTTC	CASSSNRDGYTF
TRBJ1-4	TRBV4-1	.	.	TGCGCCAGCAGCAGACTGACAACTAATGAAAAACTGTTTTTT	CASSRLTTNEKLFF
TRBJ2-3	TRBV19	.	.	TGTGCCAGTAGTATTGTAGGGTCCAGTCGGACAGATACGCAGTATTTT	CASSIVGSSRTDTQYF
TRBJ2-7	TRBV6-6	.	.	TGTGCCAGCAGCCTCGGGTACGAGCAGTACTTC	CASSLGYEQYF
TRBJ2-3	TRBV7-7	.	.	TGTGCCAGCAGCCTGAGGACGGGCACAGATACGCAGTATTTT	CASSLRTGTDTQYF
TRBJ1-2	TRBV5-4	.	TRBD1	TGTGCCAGCAGCTGGACAGGAGGTTATGGCTACACCTTC	CASSWTGGYGYTF
TRBJ2-7	TRBV30	.	TRBD1	TGTGCCTGGAGTGTCGGGACAGGCTTATACGAGCAGTACTTC	CAWSVGTGLYEQYF
TRBJ2-7	TRBV7-6	few	.	TGTGCCAGCAGCCTAGGACTGCTATACGAGCAGTACTTC	CASSLGLLYEQYF
TRBJ1-2	TRBV6-5	.	.	TGTGCCAGTACCCACGACAGCTACTACTATGGCTACACCTTC	CASTHDSYYYGYTF
TRBJ1-1	TRBV5-5	.	TRBD1	TGTGCCAGCAGCAAAGGGACAGGCTTGGTCACTGAAGCTTTCTTT	CASSKGTGLVTEAFF